The 15 T cell receptor beta chains below come from one sample, sequenced in a study of blood T cell repertoires in COVID-19. TCRdb keeps only in-frame clones here, not all; method: immunoSEQ multiplex PCR. The table records approximately 96,000 clones, about 87% of them present only once. Material: peripheral blood. The receptors here all came from a human donor with COVID-19, enrolled during active disease. The donor label of this sample is uncertain.

This clone was seen only once. The J gene is TRBJ1-2, the V gene TRBV20-1, with D possibly matching TRBD1 (5 bases). This CDR3 spans 11 amino acids. Germline V CDR1 and CDR2: DFQATT, SNEGSKA (reference sequence). CDR3 sequence reads: CSGAGREGYTF. The CDR3 nucleotides are TGCAGCGGAGCGGGGCGGGAGGGCTACACCTTC.

This chain connects TRBV18 to TRBJ2-5; D unresolved. Germline V gives CDR1 KGHSH, CDR2 LQKENI. The V gene lost 2 bases and the J gene lost 0 bases, with 7 bases spanning the gap. CDR3 size: 14 residues. CDR3 in DNA: TGTGCCAGCTCACCAACCAGAAACCAAGAGACCCAGTACTTC. Translating it yields CASSPTRNQETQYF.

The V call is TRBV5-1, the J call TRBJ2-5; TRBD2 is a possible D gene (6 bases). The ends were cut back, 0 bases at V and 5 bases at J, with 14 bases in the middle. This CDR3 contains 15 residues. Germline V CDR1 and CDR2: SGHRS, YFSETQ. The CDR3 region is CASSLEVSRGETQYF. DNA of the CDR3: TGCGCCAGCAGCTTGGAGGTCTCCCGGGGGGAGACCCAGTACTTC.

The V call is TRBV7-9, the J call TRBJ1-2; 7 nucleotides line up with TRBD1. Unmatched junction bases numbered 8, after V lost 4 bases and J lost 0 bases. The germline V gene encodes CDR1 SEHNR and CDR2 FQNEAQ (reference sequence). This CDR3 contains 16 residues. The CDR3: CASSSQGYLPNYGYTF. The CDR3 region has the DNA TGTGCCAGCAGCTCACAGGGGTATTTACCTAACTATGGCTACACCTTC.

The chain employs TRBV27 and TRBJ1-5; a possible D gene is TRBD1 (6 bases). V lost 2 bases to trimming and J lost 0 bases, with 20 bases between them. From germline, CDR1 is MNHEY and CDR2 SMNVEV (reference sequence). The CDR3 is 19 residues long. The CDR3 region has the DNA TGTGCCAGCAGTTTAAAGGTCCAGGGGCACCGGGGTAGCAATCAGCCCCAGCATTTT. Amino acids: CASSLKVQGHRGSNQPQHF.

This chain joins TRBV7-9 and TRBJ2-5; 7 bases are a match to TRBD1. The CDR3 loop spans 15 amino acids. The ends lost 1 base at V and 1 base at J; junction bases unmatched: 3. In germline, CDR1 is SEHNR, CDR2 FQNEAQ (reference sequence). The CDR3 sequence: CASSLGGTVQETQYF. As DNA, the CDR3 is TGTGCCAGCAGCTTAGGGGGGACAGTCCAAGAGACCCAGTACTTC.

In nucleotides, the CDR3 is TGTGCCAGCAGCCGAGGATGGGACAGCCAACTCTACACCTTC. This sequence encodes CASSRGWDSQLYTF. The chain couples TRBV14 to TRBJ1-2; 7 bases fit TRBD1. Germline loops: CDR1 SGHDN, CDR2 FVKESK. The CDR3 has 14 residues. Trimming at V came to 4 bases and at J to 10 bases, leaving 12 bases not matched to a gene.

CDR3 residues: CASSELERDTGELFF. The CDR3, as DNA: TGTGCCAGCAGTGAGCTAGAGCGGGACACCGGGGAGCTGTTTTTT. J is TRBJ2-2 and V is TRBV25-1; the D gene is possibly TRBD2 (6 bases). Trimming removed 3 bases from V and 3 bases from J, with 11 bases in between. This CDR3 has 15 amino acids. Germline V gene lookup returns CDR1 MGHDK and CDR2 SYGVNS.

This sequence joins TRBV6-5 and TRBJ1-1, with D unclear. Trimming removed 7 bases from V and 1 base from J, with 4 bases in between. The germline V gene encodes CDR1 MNHEY and CDR2 SVGAGI. The CDR3 contains 11 residues. DNA of the CDR3: TGTGCCAGCAAAGCGAACACTGAAGCTTTCTTT. Protein sequence: CASKANTEAFF.

CDR3 loop: CATSDSTGTHEQYF. The CDR3, as DNA: TGTGCCACCAGTGATTCGACAGGAACCCACGAGCAGTACTTC. The V gene is TRBV24-1, the J gene TRBJ2-7; a possible D gene is TRBD1 (6 bases). V shed 2 bases and J shed 5 bases, with 12 bases lying between them. The CDR3 is 14 amino acids. Germline CDR1 and CDR2: KGHDR and SFDVKD.

A few counts support this clone. The chain couples TRBV5-1 to TRBJ1-4; 9 bases map to TRBD1. J was trimmed by 3 bases and V by 6 bases; bases with no gene match: 9. The CDR3 totals 16 residues. Germline CDR1 is SGHRS and CDR2 is YFSETQ. The CDR3 DNA reads as TGCGCCAGCACCATACAGGGGGCCGGCGCTAATGAAAAACTGTTTTTT. Its translation is CASTIQGAGANEKLFF.

The J gene is TRBJ2-7, the V gene TRBV15; D possibly corresponds to TRBD1 (5 bases). Trimming removed 0 bases at V and 5 bases at J, with 11 bases between. The CDR3 is 14 amino acids. Germline loops: CDR1 LNHNV, CDR2 YYDKDF (reference sequence). CDR3 sequence: CATSRDLGADEQYF. CDR3 nucleotide sequence: TGTGCCACCAGCAGAGATCTAGGGGCGGACGAGCAGTACTTC. Full variable domain (outside the CDR3, taken from reference TRBV15 and TRBJ2-7): DAMVIQNPRYQVTQFGKPVTLSCSQTLNHNVMYWYQQKSSQAPKLLFHYYDKDFNNEADTPDNFQSRRPNTSFCFLDIRSPGLGDTAMYLCATSRDLGADEQYFGPGTRLTVT.

The J gene is TRBJ1-1, the V gene TRBV10-1, with TRBD1 matching 7 bases. The CDR3 contains 13 residues. V lost 5 bases, J lost 3 bases, and 3 bases stayed unmatched. Germline CDR1 WNHNN, CDR2 SYGVQD (reference sequence). CDR3 bases: TGCGCCAGCAGTCTTCAGGGGGACACTGAAGCTTTCTTT. It codes for CASSLQGDTEAFF.

The chain recombines TRBV5-5 with TRBJ2-3; D possibly corresponds to TRBD2 (6 bases). Between the trimmed V and J ends, which lost 2 bases and 0 bases, there was a span of 7 bases. The CDR3 has 14 amino acids. Germline-derived CDR1 and CDR2 are SGHKS and YYEKEE (reference sequence). The chain's CDR3 is CASSLGTSTDTQYF. CDR3 bases: TGTGCCAGCAGCTTAGGGACTAGCACAGATACGCAGTATTTT.

This chain uses TRBV12-3 or TRBV12-4 with TRBJ1-2; 8 bases line up with TRBD1. The trim removed 5 bases at V and 8 bases at J, leaving 4 bases unmatched. The CDR3 contains 12 residues. In DNA, the CDR3 is TGTGCCAGCAGTAGGACAGGGAGCGGCTACACCTTC. Its translation: CASSRTGSGYTF.